These 21 T cell receptor beta chains share one sample of origin, sequenced in a study of T-cell memory formation after mild COVID-19. Via MiXCR, TCRdb re-called the 5' RACE reads, giving one row per CDR3 protein. There are 210,000 or so distinct CDR3 sequences in the sample; 27% occur only once, and around 10% lies in the top ten. The sample was PBMCs or a T cell subset sorted from them (not recorded which). All receptors come from an adult woman who had mild COVID-19 (a few samples of this study predate the infection). Cell type and time point are not known.

This clonotype was found a few times. This chain joins TRBV27 and TRBJ1-1, with no clear D. CDR3 length: 14 amino acids. The V and J ends lost 0 bases and 1 base respectively, with 6 bases between them. Germline CDR1 and CDR2: MNHEY and SMNVEV (reference sequence). CDR3 residues: CASSLSSRNTEAFF. DNA of the CDR3: TGTGCCAGCAGTTTATCGAGTAGGAACACTGAAGCTTTCTTT.

The V gene is TRBV20-1, the J gene TRBJ1-1, with 7 bases aligning to TRBD1. Germline V gene lookup returns CDR1 DFQATT and CDR2 SNEGSKA (reference sequence). This CDR3 contains 17 residues. With V trimmed by 3 bases and J by 2 bases, 15 bases remained unmatched. CDR3 sequence reads: CSARTDRQESGNTEAFF. The CDR3 DNA is TGCAGTGCTAGGACGGACAGGCAAGAGAGTGGAAACACTGAAGCTTTCTTT.

J is TRBJ2-1 and V is TRBV19; no definite D call. The V end lost 6 bases, the J end lost 0 bases, and 18 bases lay between the germline ends. Per germline, CDR1 LNHDA and CDR2 SQIVND (reference sequence). This CDR3 has 17 residues. Written as DNA, the CDR3 is TGTGCCAGTAGCCCCGCTGGGCCATTGAGCTCCTACAATGAGCAGTTCTTC. Translation gives CASSPAGPLSSYNEQFF. Combining the CDR3 with reference TRBV19 and TRBJ2-1 gives the whole variable domain DGGITQSPKYLFRKEGQNVTLSCEQNLNHDAMYWYRQDPGQGLRLIYYSQIVNDFQKGDIAEGYSVSREKKESFPLTVTSAQKNPTAFYLCASSPAGPLSSYNEQFFGPGTRLTVL.

This clonotype was picked up a small number of times. The chain is built from TRBV7-9 and TRBJ1-2; D gene uncertain. V was shortened by 5 bases and J by 7 bases, with 17 bases between the two germline ends. The CDR3 extends over 14 amino acids. Germline V CDR1 and CDR2: SEHNR, FQNEAQ (reference sequence). CDR3 in amino acids: CASSPRNKVGGYTF. Here the CDR3 DNA reads TGTGCCAGCAGCCCCCGAAACAAAGTGGGTGGCTACACCTTC. The entire variable domain, with the rest obtained from reference TRBV7-9 and TRBJ1-2, is as follows: DTGVSQNPRHKITKRGQNVTFRCDPISEHNRLYWYRQTLGQGPEFLTYFQNEAQLEKSRLLSDRFSAERPKGSFSTLEIQRTEQGDSAMYLCASSPRNKVGGYTFGSGTRLTVV.

V is TRBV4-2 and J is TRBJ2-1; the D gene is possibly TRBD2 (5 bases). V was shortened by 0 bases and J by 7 bases, with 13 bases between the two germline ends. The germline V gene encodes CDR1 LGHNA and CDR2 YNFKEQ. The CDR3 totals 15 residues. For the CDR3, the DNA is TGTGCCAGCAGCCAAGAGGGCCTCTCGGGGAATGAGCAGTTCTTC. Amino acids: CASSQEGLSGNEQFF.

The chain recombines TRBV9 with TRBJ2-7; 12 bases agree with TRBD1. The CDR3 has 15 amino acids. After removal of 4 bases from V and 3 bases from J, the junction contained 5 bases not matched to a gene. Germline lookup yields CDR1 SGDLS and CDR2 YYNGEE. This chain's CDR3 is CASSLGQGAGYEQYF. As DNA, the CDR3 is TGTGCCAGCAGCCTGGGACAGGGGGCGGGCTACGAGCAGTACTTC. The full variable domain, rest sourced from reference TRBV9 and TRBJ2-7, is DSGVTQTPKHLITATGQRVTLRCSPRSGDLSVYWYQQSLDQGLQFLIQYYNGEERAKGNILERFSAQQFPDLHSELNLSSLELGDSALYFCASSLGQGAGYEQYFGPGTRLTVT.

The chain is built from TRBV5-1 and TRBJ2-7; the D is unclear. Germline CDR1 reads SGHRS; CDR2 reads YFSETQ. The CDR3 is made up of 13 amino acids. The ends were cut back, 0 bases at V and 3 bases at J, with 7 bases in the middle. Here the CDR3 reads CASSLVSDYEQYF. As DNA, the CDR3 is TGCGCCAGCAGCTTGGTTTCCGACTACGAGCAGTACTTC.

This chain connects TRBV12-3 or TRBV12-4 to TRBJ2-7; no clear D. This CDR3 is built from 12 residues. V was cut by 4 bases and J by 3 bases, with 7 bases left in between. The DNA of the CDR3 is TGTGCCAGCAGTTCTCTAAACTACGAGCAGTACTTC. It specifies CASSSLNYEQYF.

The rearrangement uses TRBV11-2 and TRBJ2-3, with D possibly being TRBD2 (5 bases). V dropped 4 bases and J dropped 0 bases, with 14 bases sitting between them. From germline, CDR1 is SGHAT and CDR2 FQNNGV. This CDR3 has 16 residues. The CDR3 protein is CASSSGPRVSTDTQYF. DNA of the CDR3: TGTGCCAGCAGCTCAGGCCCGAGGGTTAGCACAGATACGCAGTATTTT.

The chain is built from TRBV7-2 and TRBJ1-1; no clear D. The CDR3 consists of 15 residues. CDR1 is SGHTA and CDR2 is FQGNSA in the germline V gene. Trimming removed 1 base at V and 5 bases at J, with 14 bases between. The CDR3 sequence: CASSLGRGLATEAFF. For the CDR3, the DNA is TGTGCCAGCAGCTTAGGAAGAGGGTTGGCGACTGAAGCTTTCTTT.

This clonotype was observed a few times. In nucleotides, the CDR3 is TGTGCCAGCAGCCAAGATCGGTATGAGCAGTTCTTC. It codes for CASSQDRYEQFF. The chain couples TRBV14 to TRBJ2-1; D call uncertain. Trimming removed 0 bases at V and 8 bases at J, with 5 bases between. Germline V gives CDR1 SGHDN, CDR2 FVKESK. CDR3 length: 12 residues.

This chain joins TRBV7-9 and TRBJ2-3; the match to TRBD1 covers 10 bases. This CDR3 contains 19 residues. Germline V gene data show CDR1 as SEHNR and CDR2 as FQNEAQ (reference sequence). V was clipped by 4 bases and J by 2 bases; unmatched bases: 15. The CDR3 protein is CASSSGGDRGRRYTDTQYF. CDR3 coding DNA: TGTGCCAGCAGCTCCGGTGGGGACAGGGGTCGACGTTACACAGATACGCAGTATTTT.

This chain uses TRBV5-4 with TRBJ2-1, with a weak D call TRBD2 (6 bases). This CDR3 is built from 17 residues. V lost 3 bases to trimming and J lost 3 bases, with 19 bases between them. Germline CDR1 and CDR2: SGHNT and YYREEE (reference sequence). The CDR3 DNA reads as TGTGCCAGCAGCTCATCCCCGGGGGTCCCACTCTACAATGAGCAGTTCTTC. It codes for CASSSSPGVPLYNEQFF.

The V call is TRBV4-3, the J call TRBJ2-7, with TRBD1 as a possible D gene (5 bases). Germline CDR1 LGHNA, CDR2 YSLEER. CDR3 length: 15 amino acids. V was trimmed by 1 base and J by 4 bases, leaving 14 bases between them. CDR3 sequence reads: CASSQVAGIEYEQYF. In DNA form, the CDR3 reads TGCGCCAGCAGCCAAGTAGCAGGGATAGAGTACGAGCAGTACTTC.

This chain uses TRBV7-9 with TRBJ2-1; D call uncertain. Germline V gene sequence: CDR1 SEHNR, CDR2 FQNEAQ (reference sequence). V was cut by 8 bases and J by 7 bases, with 21 bases left in between. The CDR3 runs 15 residues. The CDR3 reads CASHVGRVHANEQFF. For the CDR3, the DNA is TGTGCCAGCCACGTCGGACGGGTGCATGCGAATGAGCAGTTCTTC. The full variable domain, rest sourced from reference TRBV7-9 and TRBJ2-1, is DTGVSQNPRHKITKRGQNVTFRCDPISEHNRLYWYRQTLGQGPEFLTYFQNEAQLEKSRLLSDRFSAERPKGSFSTLEIQRTEQGDSAMYLCASHVGRVHANEQFFGPGTRLTVL.

The J gene is TRBJ2-6, the V gene TRBV5-1; the D gene could be TRBD1 or TRBD2 (5 bases each). V lost 4 bases and J lost 0, with 14 bases in between. The germline CDR1 and CDR2 sequences are SGHRS and YFSETQ. The CDR3 has 17 amino acids. CDR3 sequence reads: CASSTEGTFSGANVLTF. The DNA of the CDR3 is TGCGCCAGCAGCACTGAGGGGACGTTCTCTGGGGCCAACGTCCTGACTTTC.

In its sample, this clonotype was seen a few times. CDR3 residues: CASSLKIGGPSNTGELFF. Written as DNA, the CDR3 is TGTGCCAGCAGCTTGAAAATCGGGGGCCCCTCGAACACCGGGGAGCTGTTTTTT. The rearrangement uses TRBV7-2 and TRBJ2-2; D may match TRBD1 or TRBD2 (6 bases each). The V end lost 3 bases, the J end lost 0 bases, and 17 bases lay between the germline ends. Germline CDR1 reads SGHTA; CDR2 reads FQGNSA. CDR3 length equals 18 residues.

The table lists this clonotype with a few counts. DNA for the CDR3: TGTGCCAGCAGCTTAGCACGGGTCCTGGGCGAGCAGTTCTTC. It translates to CASSLARVLGEQFF. The V and J genes are TRBV7-8 and TRBJ2-1; D uncertain. Trimming took 0 bases from V and 10 from J, leaving 13 bases between them. Germline V CDR1 and CDR2: SGHVS, FQNEAQ. The CDR3 contains 14 residues.

The chain links TRBV24-1 to TRBJ2-5; 7 positions agree with TRBD1. The V gene's germline CDR1 is KGHDR and CDR2 SFDVKD. V was clipped by 7 bases and J by 2 bases; unmatched bases: 3. The CDR3 loop spans 13 amino acids. CDR3 bases: TGTGCCACCAGCCCAGGGGGTCAAGAGACCCAGTACTTC. Translated: CATSPGGQETQYF.

The V call is TRBV20-1, the J call TRBJ1-2; 11 bases fit TRBD1. Germline V CDR1 and CDR2: DFQATT, SNEGSKA (reference sequence). This CDR3 has 14 residues. V shed 1 base and J 4 bases; nucleotides not matched to a gene: 2. CDR3 nucleotide sequence: TGCAGTGCTAGAGGAGGGACAGGGGGCTATGGCTACACCTTC. Amino acids: CSARGGTGGYGYTF.

This chain joins TRBV5-6 and TRBJ2-7; D ambiguous. Trimming took off 0 bases at V and 7 bases at J, with 11 bases between the two ends. Germline V CDR1 and CDR2: SGHDT, YYEEEE. The CDR3 covers 13 residues. CDR3 bases: TGTGCCAGCAGCTTGGCCCACGACCAAGAGCAGTACTTC. It yields the protein CASSLAHDQEQYF.